A single sample is the source of the 6 T cell receptor beta chains below, sequenced in a study of blood T cell repertoires in COVID-19. The table came from immunoSEQ multiplex PCR; TCRdb's copy has only in-frame clones and leaves some out. Of some 230,000 clones listed, roughly 89% were seen once; the top ten hold around 2.2%. Sequenced: peripheral blood. The receptors derive from a man aged 25 to 45 who had recovered from COVID-19.

The chain employs TRBV7-9 and TRBJ1-5, with a weak D call TRBD1 (6 bases). V was pared by 5 bases and J by 5 bases, with 13 bases between. This CDR3 has 14 residues. Per the germline V gene, CDR1 is SEHNR and CDR2 is FQNEAQ (reference sequence). The CDR3 coding sequence is TGTGCCAGCAGCCCCCGGGGGGGCCATCAGCCCCAGCATTTT. This gives the protein CASSPRGGHQPQHF.

This clone was found once. The genes are TRBV7-8 and TRBJ2-3; D unresolved. V lost 1 base and J 0 bases, leaving 5 bases between the germline ends. CDR1 and CDR2 (germline): SGHVS, FQNEAQ. The CDR3 totals 14 residues. CDR3 coding DNA: TGTGCCAGCAGCTTAGGCCTAAGCACAGATACGCAGTATTTT. It is translated as CASSLGLSTDTQYF.

The CDR3 here is CASSPGTGLFTEAFF. The CDR3 coding sequence is TGTGCCAGCAGCCCAGGGACAGGGCTATTCACTGAAGCTTTCTTT. The rearrangement joins TRBV11-2 to TRBJ1-1, with 9 bases fitting TRBD1. The germline V gene has CDR1 SGHAT and CDR2 FQNNGV. With V trimmed by 5 bases and J by 4 bases, 8 bases remained unmatched. This CDR3 region has 15 residues.

The chain is built from TRBV18 and TRBJ1-1, with 10 bases that match TRBD1. This CDR3 is built from 15 residues. Germline CDR1 is KGHSH and CDR2 is LQKENI. The junction had 10 bases not matched to a gene; V was cut back by 1 base and J by 11 bases. In nucleotides, the CDR3 is TGTGCCAGCTCACCACGGCCTGCCGGGACAGGGGACGCTTTCTTT. Amino acid sequence: CASSPRPAGTGDAFF.

V usage is TRBV7-9 and J usage is TRBJ2-7, with D maybe TRBD1 (6 bases). The V end lost 1 base, the J end lost 6 bases, and 13 bases lay between the germline ends. The V gene's germline CDR1 is SEHNR and CDR2 FQNEAQ (reference sequence). CDR3 length: 14 amino acids. CDR3 sequence reads: CASSLGTGFIEQYF. Written as DNA, the CDR3 is TGTGCCAGCAGCTTAGGTACAGGGTTTATCGAGCAGTACTTC.

This chain joins TRBV7-6 and TRBJ1-2, with unresolved D. Germline V lookup: CDR1 SGHVS, CDR2 FNYEAQ. The length of the CDR3 is 17 residues. The V end lost 5 bases, the J end lost 3 bases, and 22 bases lay between the germline ends. CDR3 sequence (DNA): TGTGCCAGCAGCAAGAGGGTAGAAGCCTGGGGAGACTATGGCTACACCTTC. Its protein is CASSKRVEAWGDYGYTF.